Presented here are 31 T cell receptor beta chains from one specimen sequenced in a study of T-cell memory formation after mild COVID-19 (dated by TCRdb to about 2021). The library was prepared using 5' RACE. Instrument on record: Illumina NovaSeq 6000. TCRdb itself trimmed the public reads at Q25 with fastp, ran MiXCR and retained productive beta chains. Rows with one shared CDR3 protein collapse into an entry with the most common genes and DNA. A total of a few hundred thousand distinct CDR3 sequences appear in this sample, less than 25% of them only once. The ten largest make up about 8.2% of the sample. Input material: PBMCs or a T cell subset sorted from them (not recorded which). These receptors were obtained from an adult woman who had mild COVID-19 (a few samples of this study predate the infection). The sample titles of this study are shuffled in the database, so cell type and time point are left out; the donor was told from shared clones.

The genes are TRBV27 and TRBJ1-4; D may be TRBD1 (5 bases). V lost 5 bases, J lost 10 bases, and 11 bases lay in between. The CDR3 covers 12 residues. Per germline, CDR1 MNHEY and CDR2 SMNVEV (reference sequence). The CDR3 sequence: CASSPGRGKLFF. The CDR3 DNA reads TGTGCCAGCAGTCCCGGAAGGGGAAAACTGTTTTTT. Based on the CDR3 plus reference TRBV27 and TRBJ1-4, the full variable domain is EAQVTQNPRYLITVTGKKLTVTCSQNMNHEYMSWYRQDPGLGLRQIYYSMNVEVTDKGDVPEGYKVSRKEKRNFPLILESPSPNQTSLYFCASSPGRGKLFFGSGTQLSVL.

This chain joins TRBV25-1 and TRBJ2-5, with a weak D call TRBD2 (6 bases). Germline assignment: CDR1 MGHDK and CDR2 SYGVNS. The ends were cut back, 8 bases at V and 4 bases at J, with 23 bases in the middle. The CDR3 is made up of 16 amino acids. CDR3 in DNA: TGTGCCAGCCGGGGGTCCCGGGGAGGCCCAGGAGAGACCCAGTACTTC. It is translated as CASRGSRGGPGETQYF.

In this sample, this clonotype turned up a few times. V gene TRBV4-1 combines with J gene TRBJ1-1; a possible D gene is TRBD1 (5 bases). The V gene lost 1 base and the J gene lost 7 bases, with 10 bases spanning the gap. The CDR3 has 13 amino acids. CDR1 is MGHRA and CDR2 is YSYEKL in the germline V gene. The CDR3 DNA is TGCGCCAGCAGCCAAGTGACAGAGCTTGAAGCTTTCTTT. Its protein product is CASSQVTELEAFF.

The table lists this clonotype with a few counts. This chain joins TRBV10-3 and TRBJ2-6; 10 bases are shared with TRBD1. The CDR3 consists of 16 residues. The germline V gene encodes CDR1 ENHRY and CDR2 SYGVKD. Trimming took 6 bases from V and 1 from J; bases not matched to a gene: 3. CDR3 residues: CAIRRQGASGANVLTF. CDR3 coding DNA: TGTGCCATCAGGCGACAGGGGGCGTCTGGGGCCAACGTCCTGACTTTC.

The chain combines TRBV4-2 with TRBJ1-1, with D tentatively TRBD1 (5 bases). The V end was cut by 10 bases, the J end by 1 base, with 13 bases between. The germline gives CDR1 LGHNA, CDR2 YNFKEQ. The CDR3 is 13 amino acids. The CDR3 loop reads CATRRQGNTEAFF. CDR3 in DNA: TGTGCCACCAGACGCCAGGGGAACACTGAAGCTTTCTTT.

The chain combines TRBV7-9 with TRBJ2-3; TRBD2 agrees at 8 bases. The ends lost 6 bases at V and 3 bases at J; junction bases unmatched: 14. The CDR3 spans 17 residues. Germline V CDR1 and CDR2: SEHNR, FQNEAQ (reference sequence). The CDR3 spells CASSQTSGRKLTDTQYF. Written as DNA, the CDR3 is TGTGCCAGCAGTCAAACAAGCGGGAGAAAACTAACAGATACGCAGTATTTT.

This clonotype has only a few counts. The gene calls are TRBV7-3 and TRBJ2-5, with D perhaps TRBD1 (5 bases). V was shortened by 2 bases and J by 4 bases, with 11 bases between the two germline ends. Germline CDR1 is SGHTA and CDR2 is FQGTGA. The CDR3 is made up of 14 amino acids. In DNA form, the CDR3 reads TGTGCCAGCAGCTTAGGGGCGTGGGGAGAGACCCAGTACTTC. Translated, it gives CASSLGAWGETQYF.

This clonotype occurred a few times. V and J are TRBV5-1 and TRBJ1-6; 8 bases align to TRBD1. J was trimmed by 6 bases and V by 3 bases; bases with no gene match: 2. The CDR3 has 14 amino acids. Per the germline V gene, CDR1 is SGHRS and CDR2 is YFSETQ. The DNA of the CDR3 is TGCGCCAGCAGCTCGGACAGGGCTAATTCACCCCTCCACTTT. It translates to CASSSDRANSPLHF.

The genes are TRBV20-1 and TRBJ2-1, with TRBD2 matching over 8 bases. CDR3 length: 15 amino acids. The ends lost 3 bases at V and 5 bases at J; junction bases unmatched: 9. Germline assignment: CDR1 DFQATT and CDR2 SNEGSKA (reference sequence). This CDR3 reads CSARPGLDGDNEQFF. The CDR3 nucleotides are TGCAGTGCTAGGCCGGGACTAGACGGTGACAATGAGCAGTTCTTC.

This clonotype occurred a few times. The J gene is TRBJ2-7, the V gene TRBV29-1; D tentatively fits TRBD1 or TRBD2 (6 bases each). V lost 2 bases and J lost 2, with 10 bases in between. This CDR3 contains 13 residues. The V gene's germline CDR1 is SQVTM and CDR2 ANQGSEA. As DNA, the CDR3 is TGCAGCGTTGAATACGGGGGCACCTACGAGCAGTACTTC. Protein: CSVEYGGTYEQYF.

This clonotype has a handful of counts. J is TRBJ2-1 and V is TRBV5-1; TRBD2 matches 11 bases. This CDR3 has 15 amino acids. Trimming at V came to 4 bases and at J to 2 bases, leaving 2 bases not matched to a gene. CDR1 is SGHRS, CDR2 YFSETQ, per germline. The CDR3 sequence: CASSISGGAYNEQFF. Written as DNA, the CDR3 is TGCGCCAGCAGCATTAGCGGGGGGGCCTACAATGAGCAGTTCTTC.

This clonotype was observed a handful of times. The chain couples TRBV6-5 to TRBJ1-4, with D hard to call. This CDR3 spans 13 amino acids. The germline gives CDR1 MNHEY, CDR2 SVGAGI. V was cut by 0 bases and J by 11 bases, with 10 bases left in between. The CDR3 is CASSYSAPVKLFF. As DNA, the CDR3 is TGTGCCAGCAGTTACTCGGCTCCAGTTAAACTGTTTTTT.

This clonotype has a count of ten or more. This chain connects TRBV7-2 to TRBJ2-5; 7 bases match TRBD2. The CDR3 runs to 15 residues. The ends lost 1 base at V and 7 bases at J; junction bases unmatched: 9. The germline gives CDR1 SGHTA, CDR2 FQGNSA. The CDR3 DNA reads TGTGCCAGCAGCTTAGGGTTTGGCGGGAGCGTGACCCAGTACTTC. This encodes CASSLGFGGSVTQYF.

This chain connects TRBV9 to TRBJ2-7; D tentatively fits TRBD1 or TRBD2 (5 bases each). The CDR3 length is 14 residues. V was cut by 3 bases and J by 2 bases, with 12 bases left in between. Looked up from germline, CDR1 is SGDLS and CDR2 is YYNGEE. The DNA of the CDR3 is TGTGCCAGCAGCGGGGGGATCGGAACCTACGAGCAGTACTTC. Translated: CASSGGIGTYEQYF.

This chain connects TRBV7-3 to TRBJ2-3, with TRBD1 matching over 7 bases. This CDR3 contains 15 residues. V lost 5 bases, J lost 4 bases, and 9 bases stayed unmatched. Germline V gives CDR1 SGHTA, CDR2 FQGTGA. CDR3 in DNA: TGTGCCAGCAGCCCAACAGGGGTTTACGCAGATACGCAGTATTTT. This gives the protein CASSPTGVYADTQYF.

The chain couples TRBV13 to TRBJ1-3, with D unresolved. Trimming left V 5 bases short and J 0 bases short, with 17 bases between. The CDR3 has 17 residues. CDR1 and CDR2 (germline): PRHDT, FYEKMQ (reference sequence). CDR3 sequence: CASSHSNRRVSGNTIYF. CDR3 DNA: TGTGCCAGCAGCCATTCTAACCGAAGGGTCTCTGGAAACACCATATATTTT. Drawing the rest from reference TRBV13 and TRBJ1-3, the complete variable domain is AAGVIQSPRHLIKEKRETATLKCYPIPRHDTVYWYQQGPGQDPQFLISFYEKMQSDKGSIPDRFSAQQFSDYHSELNMSSLELGDSALYFCASSHSNRRVSGNTIYFGEGSWLTVV.

In this sample, this clonotype turned up a few times. The V gene is TRBV7-2, the J gene TRBJ2-7; a weak D match, TRBD2 (6 bases). Germline CDR1 is SGHTA and CDR2 is FQGNSA. The length of the CDR3 is 14 residues. Trimming cost V 5 bases and J 3 bases, with 14 bases left between them. CDR3 protein: CASSPVGGFYEQYF. The CDR3 bases are TGTGCCAGCAGCCCGGTTGGGGGGTTCTACGAGCAGTACTTC.

The V and J genes are TRBV3-1 and TRBJ2-3; D is ambiguous. CDR1 and CDR2 (germline): LGHDT, YNNKEL (reference sequence). V lost 5 bases to trimming and J lost 5 bases, with 17 bases between them. The CDR3 has 15 residues. CDR3 nucleotide sequence: TGTGCCAGCAGCACGCGGACGGTTCGCGTAGATACGCAGTATTTT. It translates to CASSTRTVRVDTQYF.

This chain connects TRBV4-2 to TRBJ1-3, with D unclear. The germline gives CDR1 LGHNA, CDR2 YNFKEQ. V dropped 2 bases and J dropped 0 bases, with 11 bases sitting between them. The CDR3 covers 16 residues. The CDR3 DNA sequence: TGTGCCAGCAGCCAATCCAGCCTACTCTCTGGAAACACCATATATTTT. Translated, it gives CASSQSSLLSGNTIYF.

V and J are TRBV12-3 or TRBV12-4 and TRBJ1-5; TRBD1 is a possible D gene (5 bases). The ends were cut back, 8 bases at V and 5 bases at J, with 13 bases in the middle. The CDR3 loop spans 13 amino acids. As DNA, the CDR3 is TGTGCCAGCCGGCAGGGTCGGTATCAGCCCCAGCATTTT. This encodes CASRQGRYQPQHF.

This clonotype has just a few counts. The genes are TRBV28 and TRBJ2-7, with 12 bases matching TRBD2. In germline, CDR1 is MDHEN, CDR2 SYDVKM. V shed 11 bases, J shed 4 bases, and the junction held 9 bases outside the gene matches. CDR3 length: 14 amino acids. CDR3 in amino acids: CAGGTSGLRYEQYF. Here the CDR3 DNA reads TGTGCCGGCGGGACTAGCGGGTTGCGTTACGAGCAGTACTTC.

The CDR3 bases are TGTGCCAGCAGCTTGTACGGGACAGACTACTACAATGAGCAGTTCTTC. Its protein is CASSLYGTDYYNEQFF. V and J are TRBV7-3 and TRBJ2-1, with 7 bases aligning to TRBD1. J lost 3 bases, V lost 3 bases, and 8 bases had no gene match. The CDR3 spans 16 residues. CDR1 is SGHTA and CDR2 is FQGTGA in the germline V gene.

This clonotype was counted at least ten times. This chain uses TRBV7-9 with TRBJ2-5; 15 bases are a match to TRBD2. The length of the CDR3 is 15 residues. Per germline, CDR1 SEHNR and CDR2 FQNEAQ (reference sequence). Unmatched junction bases numbered 3, after V lost 5 bases and J lost 5 bases. CDR3 bases: TGTGCCAGCAGCCCGGGACTAGCGGGAGGCGAGACCCAGTACTTC. Its protein is CASSPGLAGGETQYF.

The chain employs TRBV6-5 and TRBJ2-2; TRBD1 matches 8 bases. V was pared by 3 bases and J by 5 bases, with 5 bases of the junction left unmatched. The CDR3 runs to 15 residues. CDR1 and CDR2 from the germline V gene are MNHEY and SVGAGI. In DNA form, the CDR3 reads TGTGCCAGCAGTTATCGACAGGGGAGGACCGGGGAGCTGTTTTTT. Its translation is CASSYRQGRTGELFF.

This clonotype was recorded a few times. DNA of the CDR3: TGTGCCAGCAATGTGTTCGGTTCTTTCTCAGGTGGCTACACCTTC. Protein: CASNVFGSFSGGYTF. The rearrangement joins TRBV12-3 or TRBV12-4 to TRBJ1-2; no reliable D call. V gave up 7 bases and J gave up 7 bases, with 22 bases separating them. The CDR3 is 15 amino acids.

This clonotype was detected only a few times. J is TRBJ2-1 and V is TRBV2; the D is unclear. Deletions cut 3 bases from V and 6 bases from J, with 3 bases between. Per the germline V gene, CDR1 is SNHLY and CDR2 is FYNNEI. The CDR3 length is 11 residues. CDR3 region: CASSEGNEQFF. CDR3 nucleotides: TGTGCCAGCAGTGAGGGCAATGAGCAGTTCTTC.

This sequence joins TRBV7-2 and TRBJ2-1, with TRBD1 matching over 11 bases. Germline V gives CDR1 SGHTA, CDR2 FQGNSA. CDR3 size: 16 residues. Trimming took 4 bases from V and 8 from J; bases not matched to a gene: 10. The CDR3 here is CASSSRTGGLIDEQFF. In DNA, the CDR3 is TGTGCCAGCAGCTCCCGGACAGGGGGCCTTATAGATGAGCAGTTCTTC.

This clonotype was seen once. The chain is built from TRBV3-1 and TRBJ1-2; 7 nucleotides align to TRBD1. After removal of 3 bases from V and 4 bases from J, the junction contained 5 bases not matched to a gene. CDR1 LGHDT and CDR2 YNNKEL come from the germline V gene (reference sequence). This CDR3 is built from 14 residues. DNA of the CDR3: TGTGCCAGCAGCCAGGAGACAGGGCTCTATGGCTACACCTTC. Translated, it gives CASSQETGLYGYTF.

The chain carries TRBV19 and TRBJ1-1, with a tentative D call TRBD1 (5 bases). Germline V gene data show CDR1 as LNHDA and CDR2 as SQIVND (reference sequence). The V gene lost 4 bases and the J gene lost 5 bases, with 20 bases spanning the gap. The CDR3 has 16 residues. The CDR3 DNA sequence: TGTGCCAGTAGTAAGGGGCCGGGCCAGGGATATACTGAAGCTTTCTTT. It translates to CASSKGPGQGYTEAFF.

The rearrangement links TRBV20-1 to TRBJ2-3, with 10 nucleotides matching TRBD2. The V and J ends lost 5 bases and 4 bases, in that order; junction bases with no gene match: 21. The CDR3 has 19 residues. The germline V gene has CDR1 DFQATT and CDR2 SNEGSKA (reference sequence). As DNA, the CDR3 is TGCAGTGCTTCGCTCCTGGGGACTAGCGAACGGGAAGCGTCAGATACGCAGTATTTT. Residues: CSASLLGTSEREASDTQYF.

This clonotype has more than one count but fewer than ten. The chain joins TRBV6-2 or TRBV6-3 to TRBJ2-4; the D gene could be TRBD1 or TRBD2 (5 bases each). V lost 5 bases and J lost 5, with 13 bases in between. CDR3 length equals 14 residues. CDR1 and CDR2 (germline): MNHEY, SVGEGT. CDR3 protein: CASSNTPGQNIQYF. Written as DNA, the CDR3 is TGTGCCAGCAGTAACACTCCGGGACAAAACATTCAGTACTTC.